This record concerns one T cell receptor beta chain sequence. Its antigen remains unknown. These data originate in a study of cytomegalovirus exposure and HLA in healthy donors. Findings and limits, study-wide: Cytomegalovirus status, reportedly, was diagnosed with high specificity and sensitivity by the classifier. Immune exposure data for these donors was limited to CMV serostatus.

Germline V CDR1 and CDR2: GTSNPN, SVGIG (reference sequence). The J segment lost 6 bases and the V segment lost 3 bases, leaving 11 bases of the junction unmatched. There are 15 residues in the CDR3. PCR amplification relied on 60 Vbeta primers (plus 13 Jbeta primers). Method: immunoSEQ multiplex PCR; TCRdb's copy keeps in-frame clones and lacks some. In the table there are 95,000 to 120,000 clones, about 68% of which are singletons. The sample comprised PBMCs. The receptor was derived from a woman aged 40-49 years in good health and CMV-seropositive. This sequence joins TRBV30 and TRBJ2-5, with TRBD1 matching over 9 bases. The CDR3 reads CAWSAPGQGKKTQYF. The CDR3 bases are TGTGCCTGGAGCGCCCCGGGACAGGGAAAAAAGACCCAGTACTTC.